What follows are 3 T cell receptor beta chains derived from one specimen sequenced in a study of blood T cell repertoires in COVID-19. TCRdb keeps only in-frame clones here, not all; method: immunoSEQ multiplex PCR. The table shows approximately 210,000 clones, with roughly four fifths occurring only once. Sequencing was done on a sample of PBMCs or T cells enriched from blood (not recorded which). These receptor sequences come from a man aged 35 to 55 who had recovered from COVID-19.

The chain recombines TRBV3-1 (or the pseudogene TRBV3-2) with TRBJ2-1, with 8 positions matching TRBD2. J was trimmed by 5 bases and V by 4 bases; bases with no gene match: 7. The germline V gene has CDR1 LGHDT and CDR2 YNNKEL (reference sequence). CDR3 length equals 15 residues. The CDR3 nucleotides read TGTGCCAGCAGCCGGGGGACTAGTATGAACAATGAGCAGTTCTTC. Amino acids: CASSRGTSMNNEQFF.

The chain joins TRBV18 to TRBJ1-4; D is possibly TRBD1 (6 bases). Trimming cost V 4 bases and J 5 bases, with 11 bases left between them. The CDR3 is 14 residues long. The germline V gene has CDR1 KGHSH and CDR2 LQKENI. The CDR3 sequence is CASSRTARNEKLFF. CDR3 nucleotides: TGTGCCAGCTCACGGACAGCGCGAAATGAAAAACTGTTTTTT.

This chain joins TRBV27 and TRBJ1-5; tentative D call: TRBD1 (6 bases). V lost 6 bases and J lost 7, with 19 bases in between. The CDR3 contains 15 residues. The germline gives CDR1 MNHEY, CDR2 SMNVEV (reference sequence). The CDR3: CASRSGGAVGQPQHF. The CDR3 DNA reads TGTGCCAGCAGATCGGGGGGGGCCGTGGGGCAGCCCCAGCATTTT.